These 31 T cell receptor beta chains were all obtained from the same sample, sequenced in a study of graft-versus-host responses after intestinal transplantation. Antigens of these TCRs are unknown. Repertoires were generated with immunoSEQ multiplex PCR, while TCRdb's copy carries only in-frame clones and drops some. The repertoire holds 90,000 to 150,000 clones, with 95% as singletons. The sequencing here drew on unstimulated CD8+ T cells sorted from spleen or lymph node cells, taken before intestinal transplant. Source of these receptors: a human donor who received an intestinal transplant.

The gene calls are TRBV6-6 and TRBJ2-5, with 10 bases aligning to TRBD1. Germline V gene lookup returns CDR1 MNHNY and CDR2 SVGAGI (reference sequence). The CDR3 extends over 16 amino acids. The V and J ends lost 2 bases and 5 bases, in that order; junction bases with no gene match: 8. The CDR3 DNA reads TGTGCCAGCAGTTACGGACAGGGGGAAATAAGGGAGACCCAGTACTTC. This encodes CASSYGQGEIRETQYF.

The rearrangement joins TRBV4-1 to TRBJ2-7; D gene uncertain. The length of the CDR3 is 14 residues. Germline V lookup: CDR1 MGHRA, CDR2 YSYEKL. With 0 bases removed from V and 2 bases from J, the gap between germline ends came to 8 bases. The CDR3 DNA reads TGCGCCAGCAGCCAAGACTCGTTCGCCTACGAGCAGTACTTC. It specifies CASSQDSFAYEQYF.

The V and J genes are TRBV4-1 and TRBJ1-4; D is perhaps TRBD1 (6 bases). Germline V gene sequence: CDR1 MGHRA, CDR2 YSYEKL. Trimming left V 0 bases short and J 4 bases short, with 12 bases between. CDR3 length equals 16 residues. The CDR3 DNA sequence: TGCGCCAGCAGCCAAGATCTGGGAGGGGGTAATGAAAAACTGTTTTTT. This sequence encodes CASSQDLGGGNEKLFF.

This chain joins TRBV5-6 and TRBJ2-1; D possibly corresponds to TRBD2 (5 bases). Trimming left V 4 bases short and J 3 bases short, with 14 bases between. This CDR3 has 15 residues. Germline CDR1 and CDR2: SGHDT and YYEEEE. CDR3 amino acids: CASSPPTTIYNEQFF. The CDR3 DNA reads TGTGCCAGCAGCCCCCCGACTACGATCTACAATGAGCAGTTCTTC.

The rearrangement joins TRBV7-6 to TRBJ2-7; D perhaps matches TRBD2 (6 bases). CDR1 and CDR2 (germline): SGHVS, FNYEAQ. V shed 0 bases and J shed 13 bases, with 13 bases lying between them. This CDR3 comprises 12 residues. The CDR3 loop reads CASSLASGLPYF. In DNA, the CDR3 is TGTGCCAGCAGCTTAGCTTCGGGACTCCCTTACTTC. The full variable domain, completed using reference TRBV7-6 and TRBJ2-7, is GAGVSQSPRYKVTKRGQDVALRCDPISGHVSLYWYRQALGQGPEFLTYFNYEAQQDKSGLPNDRFSAERPEGSISTLTIQRTEQRDSAMYRCASSLASGLPYFGPGTRLTVT.

V is TRBV19 and J is TRBJ2-7; D is tentatively TRBD1 or TRBD2 (5 bases each). Germline assignment: CDR1 LNHDA and CDR2 SQIVND (reference sequence). The V and J ends lost 3 bases and 5 bases respectively, with 11 bases between them. This CDR3 contains 13 residues. CDR3 in amino acids: CASSIGAWDEQYF. The CDR3 coding sequence is TGTGCCAGTAGTATCGGGGCTTGGGACGAGCAGTACTTC.

The J gene is TRBJ2-5, the V gene TRBV11-1, with 7 bases lining up with TRBD1. V lost 4 bases, J lost 0 bases, and 5 bases stayed unmatched. CDR1 SGHAT and CDR2 FQDESV come from the germline V gene (reference sequence). The CDR3 loop spans 15 amino acids. The CDR3 region has the DNA TGTGCCAGCAGCTATTATGACAGGGACCAAGAGACCCAGTACTTC. Its protein is CASSYYDRDQETQYF.

The chain employs TRBV6-5 and TRBJ2-7; 10 bases fit TRBD1. Unmatched junction bases numbered 0, after V lost 0 bases and J lost 4 bases. The length of the CDR3 is 14 residues. Per the germline V gene, CDR1 is MNHEY and CDR2 is SVGAGI. The CDR3 sequence is CASSYSGQGYEQYF. CDR3 coding DNA: TGTGCCAGCAGTTACTCGGGACAGGGGTACGAGCAGTACTTC.

The chain carries TRBV27 and TRBJ2-1; D gene ambiguous. This CDR3 contains 15 residues. V was pared by 7 bases and J by 0 bases, with 13 bases between. From germline, CDR1 is MNHEY and CDR2 SMNVEV (reference sequence). DNA for the CDR3: TGTGCCAGCACACTCCGAGAGAGCTCCTACAATGAGCAGTTCTTC. It codes for CASTLRESSYNEQFF.

This chain joins TRBV28 and TRBJ2-5; 8 nucleotides agree with TRBD1. Near its end, the DNA agrees better with TRBJ2-7, so the J call may be wrong. CDR1 and CDR2 from the germline V gene are MDHEN and SYDVKM. The CDR3 extends over 16 amino acids. CDR3 amino acids: CASSLTGQGLPYEQYF. The CDR3 nucleotides read TGTGCCAGCAGTCTTACCGGACAGGGCCTCCCTTACGAGCAGTACTTC.

The genes are TRBV6-6 and TRBJ1-4; no definite D call. The CDR3 spans 11 residues. Germline assignment: CDR1 MNHNY and CDR2 SVGAGI (reference sequence). Trimming left V 3 bases short and J 11 bases short, with 7 bases between. The CDR3 DNA reads TGTGCCAGCAGTTATTACCGCAAACTGTTTTTT. This sequence encodes CASSYYRKLFF.

This chain uses TRBV5-6 with TRBJ2-7; 8 bases fit TRBD2. The CDR3 has 13 amino acids. With V trimmed by 3 bases and J by 6 bases, 5 bases remained unmatched. Germline CDR1 and CDR2: SGHDT and YYEEEE. Here the CDR3 DNA reads TGTGCCAGCAGCTGGGGACTAGTCAGCGAGCAGTACTTC. Translating gives CASSWGLVSEQYF.

Here the CDR3 DNA reads TGTGCCAGCAGCTTAGTACGGTTGGGCAATGAGCAGTTCTTC. Residues: CASSLVRLGNEQFF. V is TRBV7-9 and J is TRBJ2-1; D remains ambiguous. Looked up from germline, CDR1 is SEHNR and CDR2 is FQNEAQ (reference sequence). V was pared by 1 base and J by 6 bases, with 10 bases between. This CDR3 is built from 14 residues.

This chain uses TRBV6-1 with TRBJ2-7; 8 bases line up with TRBD2. CDR1 is MNHNS, CDR2 SASEGT, per germline. V gave up 4 bases and J gave up 3 bases; unmatched junction bases: 8. CDR3 length: 15 amino acids. CDR3 amino acids: CASSGPLSGSYEQYF. CDR3 coding DNA: TGTGCCAGCAGTGGCCCCTTAAGCGGGAGCTACGAGCAGTACTTC.

Concerning this clone itself: Other nucleotide sequences from this sample produce the same CDR3. V and J are TRBV9 and TRBJ1-2; the D is unclear. Looked up from germline, CDR1 is SGDLS and CDR2 is YYNGEE. With 3 bases removed from V and 5 bases from J, the gap between germline ends came to 11 bases. This CDR3 is 13 amino acids long. In DNA form, the CDR3 reads TGTGCCAGCAGCGCAGGATTAACTTATGGCTACACCTTC. This gives the protein CASSAGLTYGYTF. The entire variable domain, with the rest obtained from reference TRBV9 and TRBJ1-2, is as follows: DSGVTQTPKHLITATGQRVTLRCSPRSGDLSVYWYQQSLDQGLQFLIQYYNGEERAKGNILERFSAQQFPDLHSELNLSSLELGDSALYFCASSAGLTYGYTFGSGTRLTVV.

This chain connects TRBV2 to TRBJ2-7, with D uncertain. The CDR3 extends over 15 amino acids. Germline values: CDR1 SNHLY, CDR2 FYNNEI. V gave up 8 bases and J gave up 1 base, with 18 bases separating them. The CDR3 loop is CASFLDSKRSYEQYF. The DNA of the CDR3 is TGTGCCAGCTTCCTTGACTCGAAACGGTCCTACGAGCAGTACTTC. The full variable domain, its missing parts supplied by reference TRBV2 and TRBJ2-7, is EPEVTQTPSHQVTQMGQEVILRCVPISNHLYFYWYRQILGQKVEFLVSFYNNEISEKSEIFDDQFSVERPDGSNFTLKIRSTKLEDSAMYFCASFLDSKRSYEQYFGPGTRLTVT.

The V call is TRBV10-3, the J call TRBJ2-3, with 13 bases lining up with TRBD2. Germline loops: CDR1 ENHRY, CDR2 SYGVKD. The V segment lost 8 bases and the J segment 6 bases; nucleotides outside the gene matches: 5. The CDR3 extends over 14 amino acids. The CDR3 spells CAIGLAGERDTQYF. The CDR3, as DNA: TGTGCCATCGGACTAGCGGGAGAGCGGGATACGCAGTATTTT.

This sequence joins TRBV9 and TRBJ1-2; 7 bases agree with TRBD1. The germline V gene has CDR1 SGDLS and CDR2 YYNGEE. CDR3 size: 13 residues. With V trimmed by 3 bases and J by 3 bases, 2 bases remained unmatched. The CDR3 DNA reads as TGTGCCAGCAGCGCAGGGGGATACTATGGCTACACCTTC. Translating gives CASSAGGYYGYTF. The full variable domain, in which reference TRBV9 and TRBJ1-2 provide the parts outside the CDR3, is DSGVTQTPKHLITATGQRVTLRCSPRSGDLSVYWYQQSLDQGLQFLIQYYNGEERAKGNILERFSAQQFPDLHSELNLSSLELGDSALYFCASSAGGYYGYTFGSGTRLTVV.

The chain employs TRBV27 and TRBJ2-5, with 8 nucleotides matching TRBD2. Looked up from germline, CDR1 is MNHEY and CDR2 is SMNVEV (reference sequence). The CDR3 is 15 amino acids. Germline trimming cut 3 bases from V and 2 bases from J; bases unmatched to any gene: 5. CDR3 loop: CASSFYGRDQETQYF. The CDR3, as DNA: TGTGCCAGCAGTTTCTACGGGAGGGATCAAGAGACCCAGTACTTC.

The chain links TRBV27 to TRBJ2-3; D not certain. Germline V gene data show CDR1 as MNHEY and CDR2 as SMNVEV (reference sequence). This CDR3 is built from 16 residues. V was trimmed by 5 bases and J by 5 bases, leaving 20 bases between them. This CDR3 reads CASSPERDVYGDTQYF. The CDR3 DNA reads TGTGCCAGCAGTCCCGAGCGTGACGTATATGGAGATACGCAGTATTTT.

A single count supports this clone. This chain joins TRBV2 and TRBJ1-2; possible D gene TRBD1, 5 bases. The V and J ends lost 7 bases and 7 bases respectively, with 10 bases between them. The germline V gene encodes CDR1 SNHLY and CDR2 FYNNEI. This CDR3 is built from 11 residues. The CDR3 here is CASIEGPGYTF. The CDR3 DNA follows: TGTGCCAGCATTGAGGGGCCTGGCTACACCTTC.

This rearrangement joins TRBV10-2 to TRBJ2-1; possibly TRBD1 for D (5 bases). This CDR3 is 16 amino acids long. The ends were cut back, 5 bases at V and 0 bases at J, with 14 bases in the middle. Germline CDR1 is WSHSY and CDR2 is SAAADI. This CDR3 is CASSPMGPRSYNEQFF. The CDR3 bases are TGCGCCAGCAGTCCAATGGGGCCGCGCTCCTACAATGAGCAGTTCTTC.

In DNA, the CDR3 is TGTGCCGGGCGGGAAAAGGGTCACAATGAGCAGTTCTTC. Protein: CAGREKGHNEQFF. The chain links TRBV28 to TRBJ2-1, with D possibly TRBD2 on 6 matching bases. The V and J ends lost 11 bases and 5 bases respectively, with 16 bases between them. The germline V gene encodes CDR1 MDHEN and CDR2 SYDVKM. The CDR3 has 13 residues.

The chain uses TRBV27 and TRBJ1-1; D remains ambiguous. Between the trimmed V and J ends, which lost 2 bases and 5 bases, there was a span of 12 bases. This CDR3 is 14 amino acids long. The V gene's germline CDR1 is MNHEY and CDR2 SMNVEV (reference sequence). The DNA of the CDR3 is TGTGCCAGCAGTTTAGGGCTGCCTACTACTGAAGCTTTCTTT. Its translation: CASSLGLPTTEAFF.

DNA for the CDR3: TGTGCCAGCAGCCCCTTGGAAGCGGGAGGACCTAACGAGCAGTACTTC. This sequence encodes CASSPLEAGGPNEQYF. V gene TRBV7-6 combines with J gene TRBJ2-7; 9 positions agree with TRBD2. The CDR3 has 16 amino acids. Germline CDR1 is SGHVS and CDR2 is FNYEAQ. After removal of 5 bases from V and 5 bases from J, the junction contained 13 bases not matched to a gene.

This chain links TRBV5-4 with TRBJ2-7, with TRBD2 identical over 7 bases. The CDR3 consists of 13 residues. The germline gives CDR1 SGHNT, CDR2 YYREEE (reference sequence). V was pared by 7 bases and J by 6 bases, with 10 bases of the junction left unmatched. CDR3 in DNA: TGTGCCAGCGTGGCGGGAGACAGTAGCGAGCAGTACTTC. It yields the protein CASVAGDSSEQYF.

The chain combines TRBV6-1 with TRBJ2-3; D is possibly TRBD2 (6 bases). This CDR3 spans 15 amino acids. V was pared by 0 bases and J by 6 bases, with 13 bases between. CDR1 and CDR2 from the germline V gene are MNHNS and SASEGT. CDR3 DNA sequence: TGTGCCAGCAGTGAAGCGGGGACTCCTGGGGATACGCAGTATTTT. This sequence encodes CASSEAGTPGDTQYF.

The chain employs TRBV10-3 and TRBJ2-1, with D unclear. Germline V gives CDR1 ENHRY, CDR2 SYGVKD. The CDR3 length is 12 residues. The ends were cut back, 8 bases at V and 6 bases at J, with 11 bases in the middle. The CDR3 DNA follows: TGTGCCATCGAGACGACCGGCAATGAGCAGTTCTTC. Its translation is CAIETTGNEQFF.

The J gene is TRBJ2-1, the V gene TRBV7-3; the D is unclear. Per germline, CDR1 SGHTA and CDR2 FQGTGA. This CDR3 has 15 amino acids. Trimming left V 4 bases short and J 4 bases short, with 14 bases between. The CDR3, as DNA: TGTGCCAGCAGCTCTGGTTTTACCTCTTACAATGAGCAGTTCTTC. This gives the protein CASSSGFTSYNEQFF.

As to this clone: The sample contains more than one DNA sequence encoding this CDR3. The CDR3 region is CASSSGLAGPDEQYF. Written as DNA, the CDR3 is TGTGCCAGCAGTTCGGGACTAGCGGGACCCGACGAGCAGTACTTC. This rearrangement joins TRBV6-5 to TRBJ2-7; 13 bases are shared with TRBD2. Germline assignment: CDR1 MNHEY and CDR2 SVGAGI. The CDR3 sequence is 15 residues long. With V trimmed by 4 bases and J by 5 bases, 5 bases remained unmatched.

In regard to this clone: The junction differs from germline at one of its ends, possibly a read error. V usage is TRBV10-3 and J usage is TRBJ1-3; D ambiguous. Germline V lookup: CDR1 ENHRY, CDR2 SYGVKD. The CDR3 is 13 amino acids. The CDR3: CAIREYSGNTIYF. In DNA form, the CDR3 reads TGTGCCATCAGGGAGTACTCTGGAAACACCATATATTTT.